A selection of T cell receptor beta chains follows, all from one sample in a study of chemoradiotherapy in HPV16-positive cancers. The method was immunoSEQ multiplex PCR; TCRdb's version includes in-frame clones alone and lacks a portion of them. This table holds just under 40,000 clones, around 80% found once. This specimen was blood, taken from a patient who underwent chemoradiotherapy. These receptors all come from a human donor with HPV-associated anogenital cancer. Both conserved end residues are part of each CDR3. A D gene is named only where the DNA matches it firmly. Where a row states a size, it is once, few, many or the class of an expanded clone; other rows omit it.

TRBD1	.	TRBV5-5	TRBJ1-6	TGTGCCAGCAGCCGTGGGACAGAACTATCGAGCTCCTATAATTCACCCCTCCACTTT	CASSRGTELSSSYNSPLHF
TRBD2	.	TRBV5-1	TRBJ2-1	TGCGCCAGCAGCCGGACTAGCGGGGGGGCCAATGAGCAGTTCTTC	CASSRTSGGANEQFF
.	once	TRBV5-1	TRBJ2-7	TGCGCCAGCGGCACAGCCTACGAGCAGTACTTC	CASGTAYEQYF
.	.	TRBV7-2	TRBJ2-7	TGTGCCAGCAGCCCCGCCGGGCCTCAAACCAGTTACGAGCAGTACTTC	CASSPAGPQTSYEQYF
TRBD1	.	TRBV6-5	TRBJ1-6	TGTGCCATCAGCCCGGGACAGAGGACTAATTCACCCCTCCACTTT	CAISPGQRTNSPLHF
.	.	TRBV5-1	TRBJ2-7	TGCGCCAGCAGCTTGGACATACAGGGTCCCTACGAGCAGTACTTC	CASSLDIQGPYEQYF
.	.	TRBV5-1	TRBJ1-2	TGCGCCAGCACGGGAGATAACTATGGCTACACCTTC	CASTGDNYGYTF
TRBD1	.	TRBV5-4	TRBJ1-5	TGTGCCAGCAGCCCGGGACAGGGAAGGCCCCAGCATTTT	CASSPGQGRPQHF
.	few	TRBV7-8	TRBJ1-6	TGTGCCAGCAGCTTAGATGTCCAGGGACGGGGTGATTCACCCCTCCACTTT	CASSLDVQGRGDSPLHF
.	once	TRBV5-6	TRBJ1-1	TGTGCCAGCAGCTTCGGAGCAATGAACACTGAAGCTTTCTTT	CASSFGAMNTEAFF
.	once	TRBV11-2	TRBJ2-4	TGTGCCAGCAGCTTAGTCGGGGCAATGGCGGGGGCCAAAAACATTCAGTACTTC	CASSLVGAMAGAKNIQYF
.	.	TRBV18	TRBJ1-6	TGTGCCAGCTCACCCGGCGAAGGACAGACGGCACCCCTCCACTTT	CASSPGEGQTAPLHF
TRBD1	.	TRBV30	TRBJ2-7	TGTGCCTGGAGCTACAGGGGGCTGGGGGAGCAGTACTTC	CAWSYRGLGEQYF
.	few	TRBV2	TRBJ1-2	TGTGCCAGCAGTGAAGGCGGAACAATAGATGGCTACACCTTC	CASSEGGTIDGYTF
.	few	TRBV7-3	TRBJ1-1	TGTGCCAGCAGCTGGAGACCACAGGGTATGAACACTGAAGCTTTCTTT	CASSWRPQGMNTEAFF
.	.	TRBV7-9	TRBJ2-6	TGTGCCAGCAGCTTAGGTGTCGGTCAGCGGTGGGCCAACGTCCTGACTTTC	CASSLGVGQRWANVLTF
.	.	TRBV2	TRBJ2-5	TGTGCCAGCAGCGAAATGGTCGGGGGTGGAGAGACCCAGTACTTC	CASSEMVGGGETQYF
.	.	TRBV6-1	TRBJ2-7	TGTGCCATCAACCTCCGGGACATTAGGCGGCGGGAGCAGTACTTC	CAINLRDIRRREQYF
.	.	TRBV27	TRBJ1-2	TGTGCCAGCGGATTCTGGACAGAGAGTAACTATGGCTACACCTTC	CASGFWTESNYGYTF
TRBD2	.	TRBV19	TRBJ2-6	TGTGCCAGTGCGAGCGGGAGAAGCTCTGGGGCCAACGTCCTGACTTTC	CASASGRSSGANVLTF
.	.	TRBV5-1	TRBJ1-1	TGCGCCAGCAGCTTCAGCTCTTCGAACACTGAAGCTTTCTTT	CASSFSSSNTEAFF
.	once	TRBV11-3	TRBJ2-1	TGTGCCAGCAGCTTAGAACGATGGGCAGAAACCGGTGGCAATGAGCAGTTCTTC	CASSLERWAETGGNEQFF
.	.	TRBV28	TRBJ1-5	TGTGCCAGCAGGGACTCTGACGGGGCCCATCAGCCCCAGCATTTT	CASRDSDGAHQPQHF
.	.	TRBV11-2	TRBJ1-5	TGTGCCAGCAGCCGGGAGGGGCAGCCCCAGCATTTT	CASSREGQPQHF
.	.	TRBV18	TRBJ1-5	TGTGCCAGCTCACTCGAAATAAGACATAGCAATCAGCCCCAGCATTTT	CASSLEIRHSNQPQHF
TRBD1	.	TRBV7-8	TRBJ1-5	TGTGCCAGCAGCTTGCTTTCCCGGGACAGGGTGAATCAGCCCCAGCATTTT	CASSLLSRDRVNQPQHF
.	once	TRBV29-1	TRBJ1-1	TGCAGCGTTGAAAAGGGGAGGGCTTTCTTT	CSVEKGRAFF
.	.	TRBV5-1	TRBJ2-5	TGCGCCAGCAGCCAACGAGAGACCCAGTACTTC	CASSQRETQYF
.	once	TRBV29-1	TRBJ2-1	TGCAGCGATGGGGGACCTTACAATGAGCAGTTCTTC	CSDGGPYNEQFF
TRBD2	.	TRBV29-1	TRBJ2-3	TGCAGCGTTGTACGGCTAGCGGGGTCTGATACGCAGTATTTT	CSVVRLAGSDTQYF
.	once	TRBV7-8	TRBJ1-1	TGTGCCAGCAGCTTAATGGTGGCAGGGAACACTGAAGCTTTCTTT	CASSLMVAGNTEAFF
.	.	TRBV19	TRBJ1-2	TGTGCCAGTAGTTCGCTGGGCTATGGCTACACCTTC	CASSSLGYGYTF
TRBD2	.	TRBV5-4	TRBJ2-1	TGTGCCAGCAGCAGGGGACTAGCGGTGAACAATGAGCAGTTCTTC	CASSRGLAVNNEQFF
TRBD1	.	TRBV29-1	TRBJ2-1	TGCAGCGTTGCCGAACAGGGGGTGAATGAGCAGTTCTTC	CSVAEQGVNEQFF
.	large	TRBV2	TRBJ2-5	TGTGCCAGCACCCCAATGAACCTAGGGGAGACCCAGTACTTC	CASTPMNLGETQYF
TRBD2	.	TRBV5-8	TRBJ2-1	TGTGCCAGCAGCTTGGTATCGGGGGGGGCGCATGAGCAGTTCTTC	CASSLVSGGAHEQFF
.	.	TRBV10-2	TRBJ1-6	TGCGCCAGCAGTGCCGGGACTCAGGGGTCACCCCTCCACTTT	CASSAGTQGSPLHF
.	.	TRBV5-5	TRBJ1-5	TGTGCCAGCAGCTTGGTGCAGTTTACCCATAGCAATCAGCCCCAGCATTTT	CASSLVQFTHSNQPQHF
TRBD2	.	TRBV11-3	TRBJ2-2	TGTGCCAGCAGCTTCGGCGGGGGGGCGTCCGGGGAGCTGTTTTTT	CASSFGGGASGELFF
.	.	TRBV18	TRBJ1-2	TGTGCCAGCTCACCGTCACCTTTGGACGGGTCCTATGGCTACACCTTC	CASSPSPLDGSYGYTF
TRBD1	.	TRBV2	TRBJ2-1	TGTGCCACCACCCGGACAGGGAGGATCAATGAGCAGTTCTTC	CATTRTGRINEQFF
.	few	TRBV7-3	TRBJ1-1	TGTGCCAGCAGCCCACGGGGGGGGAACACTGAAGCTTTCTTT	CASSPRGGNTEAFF
TRBD1	once	TRBV6-6	TRBJ1-4	TGTGCCAGCAGCGGACAGGGAGGGTTAAATGAAAAACTGTTTTTT	CASSGQGGLNEKLFF
.	.	TRBV13	TRBJ1-1	TGTGCCAGCAGCTTAGAAAATGTGAACACTGAAGCTTTCTTT	CASSLENVNTEAFF
TRBD1	.	TRBV5-1	TRBJ1-4	TGCGCCAGCAGCTTGACAGGGGGTTCTAATGAAAAACTGTTTTTT	CASSLTGGSNEKLFF
TRBD1	once	TRBV2	TRBJ2-1	TGTGCCAGCAGATACACAGGGGCGGGCGAGCAGTTCTTC	CASRYTGAGEQFF
.	.	TRBV12-5	TRBJ2-1	TGTGCTAGTGGAGACGGGAGCTCCTACAATGAGCAGTTCTTC	CASGDGSSYNEQFF
.	.	TRBV5-1	TRBJ2-7	TGCGCCAGCAGCCCACAGACAGGTCGGGCCCGGGCCTACGAGCAGTACTTC	CASSPQTGRARAYEQYF
.	.	TRBV4-3	TRBJ1-5	TGCGCCAGCAGCCAAGATTCCCCAGGGACAAGCCAGCCCCAGCATTTT	CASSQDSPGTSQPQHF
.	.	TRBV5-6	TRBJ2-1	TGTGCCAGCAGCTTGTATGACAATGAGCAGTTCTTC	CASSLYDNEQFF
TRBD2	.	TRBV5-1	TRBJ2-3	TGCGCCAGCAGCTGGGGGACTAGCGGAAGCACAGATACGCAGTATTTT	CASSWGTSGSTDTQYF
.	.	TRBV28	TRBJ2-2	TGTGCCACAGGACGGACTCGGGGGTCCGGGGAGCTGTTTTTT	CATGRTRGSGELFF
.	.	TRBV6-4	TRBJ1-2	TGTGCCAGCAGAGGACAGCAGGCTGAGGGCTACACCTTC	CASRGQQAEGYTF
TRBD2	once	TRBV5-1	TRBJ2-5	TGCGCCAGCAGCTTGGGGCTAGCGGGGTTAGGCACGGAGACCCAGTACTTC	CASSLGLAGLGTETQYF